The following is a T cell receptor beta chain sequence with its context. Antigen unknown. Resections took place in Japan or China from the mid-2010s to the late 2010s. Two lung cancer pathologists independently confirmed each histologic diagnosis. These data are taken from a study of immune evolution from preneoplasia to lung adenocarcinoma. Study results and limitations: Later-stage lesions appeared to have more T cells, more diversity, less clonality.

Data came from immunoSEQ multiplex PCR; TCRdb stores just in-frame clones and leaves some out. The repertoire has some 10,000 clones, more than 80% of them found once; the top ten carry 3.5% to 4.5%. Germline loops: CDR1 LGHNT, CDR2 FRNRAP. The CDR3 runs to 15 residues. The V end was cut by 2 bases, the J end by 0 bases, with 10 bases between. This sequence originates from a person aged 65-85 years with invasive lung adenocarcinoma. V and J are TRBV12-5 and TRBJ1-1, with unresolved D. Sequenced input: FFPE invasive lung adenocarcinoma tissue. The CDR3, as DNA: TGTGCTAGTGGTTTGTCCTCTTCATTGAACACTGAAGCTTTCTTT. It translates to CASGLSSSLNTEAFF.